This record covers a single T cell receptor beta chain. J gave up 4 bases and V 5 bases, and 7 bases lay outside the gene matches. The CDR3 has 16 amino acids. In germline, CDR1 is LNHDA, CDR2 SQIVND (reference sequence). These data originate in a study of blood T cell repertoires in COVID-19. Study-level background: The samples span acute and convalescent COVID-19 from the United States, Italy and Spain. PBMCs, B-cell-depleted T cells, or T cells provided the cDNA or gDNA that made up the material.

As processed by the authors: The assay estimated nucleated cells by amplifying reference gene primers. The protocol was immunoSEQ multiplex PCR, while the TCRdb copy is restricted to in-frame clones and leaves out a portion. V and J calls and clone size are copied from that table; D and trimming were computed from the DNA. The sample has more than 25,000 clones; less than 95% are singletons. This clonotype originated in a man between 65 and 80 years old with active or convalescent COVID-19. The specimen sequenced was peripheral blood. This chain joins TRBV19 and TRBJ2-3; 12 bases align to TRBD2. CDR3 region: CASSPRTSGESDTQYF. The CDR3 coding sequence is TGTGCCAGTAGTCCCCGGACTAGCGGGGAGTCAGATACGCAGTATTTT.